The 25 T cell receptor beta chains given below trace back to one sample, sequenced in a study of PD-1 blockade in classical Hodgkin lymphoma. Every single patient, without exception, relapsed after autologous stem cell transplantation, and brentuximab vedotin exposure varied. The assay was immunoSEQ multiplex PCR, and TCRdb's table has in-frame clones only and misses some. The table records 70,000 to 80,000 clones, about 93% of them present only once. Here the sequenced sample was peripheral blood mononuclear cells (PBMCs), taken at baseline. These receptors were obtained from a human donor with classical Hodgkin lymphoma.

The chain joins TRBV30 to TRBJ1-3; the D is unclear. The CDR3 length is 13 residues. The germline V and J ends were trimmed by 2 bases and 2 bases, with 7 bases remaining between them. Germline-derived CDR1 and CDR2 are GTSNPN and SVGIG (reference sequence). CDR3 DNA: TGTGCCTGGAGTCTAGGTGCTGGAAACACCATATATTTT. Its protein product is CAWSLGAGNTIYF.

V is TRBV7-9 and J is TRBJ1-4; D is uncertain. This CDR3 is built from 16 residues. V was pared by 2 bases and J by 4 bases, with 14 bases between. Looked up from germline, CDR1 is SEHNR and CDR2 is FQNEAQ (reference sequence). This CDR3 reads CASSLLLGEINEKLFF. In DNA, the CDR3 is TGTGCCAGCAGCTTACTCCTCGGGGAAATTAATGAAAAACTGTTTTTT.

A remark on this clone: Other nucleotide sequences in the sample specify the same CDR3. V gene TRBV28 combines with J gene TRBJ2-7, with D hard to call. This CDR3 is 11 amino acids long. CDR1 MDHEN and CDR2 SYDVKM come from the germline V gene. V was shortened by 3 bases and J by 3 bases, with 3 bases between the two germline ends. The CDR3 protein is CASSFLYEQYF. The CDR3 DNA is TGTGCCAGCAGTTTCCTCTACGAGCAGTACTTC.

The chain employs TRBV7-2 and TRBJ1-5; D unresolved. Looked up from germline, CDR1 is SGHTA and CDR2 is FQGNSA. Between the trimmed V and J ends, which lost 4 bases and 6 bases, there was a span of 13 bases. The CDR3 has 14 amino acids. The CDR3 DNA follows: TGTGCCAGCAGCTCCCAGTACGAGGGTCAGCCCCAGCATTTT. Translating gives CASSSQYEGQPQHF.

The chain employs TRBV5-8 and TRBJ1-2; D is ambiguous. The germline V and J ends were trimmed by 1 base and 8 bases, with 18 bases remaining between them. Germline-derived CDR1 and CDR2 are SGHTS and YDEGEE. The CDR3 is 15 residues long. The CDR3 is CASSLTRGGRWGYTF. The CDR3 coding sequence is TGTGCCAGCAGCTTGACCCGCGGTGGTCGCTGGGGCTACACCTTC.

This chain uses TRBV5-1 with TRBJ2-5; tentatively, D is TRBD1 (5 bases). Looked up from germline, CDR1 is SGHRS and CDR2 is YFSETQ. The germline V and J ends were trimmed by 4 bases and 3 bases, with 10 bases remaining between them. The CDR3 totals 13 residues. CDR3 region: CASSATVEETQYF. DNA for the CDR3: TGCGCCAGCAGCGCGACAGTAGAAGAGACCCAGTACTTC.

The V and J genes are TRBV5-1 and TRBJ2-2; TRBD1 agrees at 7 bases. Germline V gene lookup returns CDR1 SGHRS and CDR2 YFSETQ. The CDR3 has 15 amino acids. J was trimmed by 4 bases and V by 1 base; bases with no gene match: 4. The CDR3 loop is CASSLRQGGTGELFF. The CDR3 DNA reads TGCGCCAGCAGCTTGCGACAGGGTGGCACCGGGGAGCTGTTTTTT.

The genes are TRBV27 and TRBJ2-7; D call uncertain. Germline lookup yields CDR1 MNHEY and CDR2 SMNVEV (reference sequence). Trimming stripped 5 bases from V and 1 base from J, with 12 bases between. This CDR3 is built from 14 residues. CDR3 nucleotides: TGTGCCAGCAGTCCCAGGACCCTTTCCTACGAGCAGTACTTC. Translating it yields CASSPRTLSYEQYF.

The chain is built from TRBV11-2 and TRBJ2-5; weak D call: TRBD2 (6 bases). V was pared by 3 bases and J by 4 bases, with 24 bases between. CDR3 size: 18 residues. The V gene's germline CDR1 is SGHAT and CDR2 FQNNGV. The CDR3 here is CASSFSKRQRGFGETQYF. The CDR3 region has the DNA TGTGCCAGCAGCTTTAGTAAACGCCAACGGGGGTTCGGAGAGACCCAGTACTTC.

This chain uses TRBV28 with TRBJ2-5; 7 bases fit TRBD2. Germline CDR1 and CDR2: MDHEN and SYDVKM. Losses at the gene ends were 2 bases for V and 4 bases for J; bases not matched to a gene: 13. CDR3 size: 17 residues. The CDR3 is CASSLGPGLGVLETQYF. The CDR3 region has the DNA TGTGCCAGCAGTTTAGGCCCAGGACTAGGGGTCTTAGAGACCCAGTACTTC.

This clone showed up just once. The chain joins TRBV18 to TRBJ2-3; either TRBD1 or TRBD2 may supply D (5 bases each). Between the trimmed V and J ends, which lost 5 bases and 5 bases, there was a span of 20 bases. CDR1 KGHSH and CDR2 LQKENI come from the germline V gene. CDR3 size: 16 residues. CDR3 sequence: CASSSSLGGAEDTQYF. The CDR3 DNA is TGTGCCAGCTCATCTTCCCTTGGGGGAGCGGAAGATACGCAGTATTTT.

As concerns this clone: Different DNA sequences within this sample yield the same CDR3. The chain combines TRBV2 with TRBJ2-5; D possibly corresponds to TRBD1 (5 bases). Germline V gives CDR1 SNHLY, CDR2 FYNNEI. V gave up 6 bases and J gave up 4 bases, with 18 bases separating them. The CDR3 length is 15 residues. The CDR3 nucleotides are TGTGCCAGCAGCTCTGTGCAGGGCCAAGGAGAGACCCAGTACTTC. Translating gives CASSSVQGQGETQYF.

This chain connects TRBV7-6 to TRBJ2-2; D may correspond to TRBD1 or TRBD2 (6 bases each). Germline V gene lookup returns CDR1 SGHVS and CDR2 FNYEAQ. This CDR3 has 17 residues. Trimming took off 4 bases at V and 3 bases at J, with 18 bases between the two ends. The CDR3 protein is CASSSVRGGSDTGELFF. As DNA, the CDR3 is TGTGCCAGCAGCTCCGTCCGAGGGGGGTCGGACACCGGGGAGCTGTTTTTT.

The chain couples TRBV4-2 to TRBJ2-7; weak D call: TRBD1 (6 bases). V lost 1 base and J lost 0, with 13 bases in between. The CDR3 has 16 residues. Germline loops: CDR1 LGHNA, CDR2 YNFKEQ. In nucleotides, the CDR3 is TGTGCCAGCAGCCAAGTCCCAGGGGACCTCTCCTACGAGCAGTACTTC. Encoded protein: CASSQVPGDLSYEQYF.

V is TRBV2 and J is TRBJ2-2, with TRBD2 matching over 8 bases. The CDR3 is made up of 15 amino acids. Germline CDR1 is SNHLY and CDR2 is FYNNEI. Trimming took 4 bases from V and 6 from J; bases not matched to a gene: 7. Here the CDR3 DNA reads TGTGCCAGCAGTGGCGGAGCGGGGGAATCCGGGGAGCTGTTTTTT. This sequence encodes CASSGGAGESGELFF.

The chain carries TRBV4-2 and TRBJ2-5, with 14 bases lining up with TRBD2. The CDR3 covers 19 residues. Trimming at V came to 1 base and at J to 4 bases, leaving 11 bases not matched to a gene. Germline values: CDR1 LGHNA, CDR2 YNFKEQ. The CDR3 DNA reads TGTGCCAGCAGCCAAGTTTTGGGACTAGCGGGAGAAGTGGGAGAGACCCAGTACTTC. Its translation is CASSQVLGLAGEVGETQYF.

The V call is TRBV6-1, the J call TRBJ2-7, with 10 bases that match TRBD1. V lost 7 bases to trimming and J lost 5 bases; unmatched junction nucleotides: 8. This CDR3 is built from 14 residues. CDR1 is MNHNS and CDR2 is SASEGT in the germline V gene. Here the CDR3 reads CASKIVTGGHEQYF. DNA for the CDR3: TGTGCCAGCAAAATAGTGACAGGGGGCCACGAGCAGTACTTC.

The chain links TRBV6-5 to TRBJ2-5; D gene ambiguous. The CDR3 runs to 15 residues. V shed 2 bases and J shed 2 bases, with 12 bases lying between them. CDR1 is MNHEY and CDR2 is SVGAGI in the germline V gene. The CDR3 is CASSYIGSRQETQYF. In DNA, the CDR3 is TGTGCCAGCAGTTACATCGGCAGCCGTCAAGAGACCCAGTACTTC.

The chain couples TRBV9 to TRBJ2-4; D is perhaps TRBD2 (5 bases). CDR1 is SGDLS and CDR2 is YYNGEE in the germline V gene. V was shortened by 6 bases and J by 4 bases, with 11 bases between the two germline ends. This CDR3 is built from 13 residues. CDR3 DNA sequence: TGTGCCAGCACCCCCGGGGAAAAAAACATTCAGTACTTC. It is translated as CASTPGEKNIQYF.

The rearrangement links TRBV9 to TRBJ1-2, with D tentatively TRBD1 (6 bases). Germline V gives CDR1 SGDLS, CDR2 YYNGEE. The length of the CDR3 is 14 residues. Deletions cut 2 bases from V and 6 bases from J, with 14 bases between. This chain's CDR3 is CASSVGQPSDGYTF. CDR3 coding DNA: TGTGCCAGCAGCGTCGGACAGCCATCGGATGGCTACACCTTC.

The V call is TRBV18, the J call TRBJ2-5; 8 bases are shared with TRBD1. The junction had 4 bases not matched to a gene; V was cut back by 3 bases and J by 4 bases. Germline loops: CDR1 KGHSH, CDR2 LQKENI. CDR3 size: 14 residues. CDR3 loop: CASSPGQGGETQYF. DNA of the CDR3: TGTGCCAGCTCACCCGGACAGGGAGGAGAGACCCAGTACTTC.

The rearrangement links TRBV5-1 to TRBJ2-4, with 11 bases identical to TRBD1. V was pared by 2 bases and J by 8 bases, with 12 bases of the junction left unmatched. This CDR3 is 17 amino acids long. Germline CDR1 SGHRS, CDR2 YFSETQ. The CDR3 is CASSFRSGTGGQDIQYF. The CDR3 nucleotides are TGCGCCAGCAGCTTTCGTTCTGGGACAGGGGGGCAGGACATTCAGTACTTC. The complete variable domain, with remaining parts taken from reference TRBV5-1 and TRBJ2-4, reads KAGVTQTPRYLIKTRGQQVTLSCSPISGHRSVSWYQQTPGQGLQFLFEYFSETQRNKGNFPGRFSGRQFSNSRSEMNVSTLELGDSALYLCASSFRSGTGGQDIQYFGAGTRLSVL.

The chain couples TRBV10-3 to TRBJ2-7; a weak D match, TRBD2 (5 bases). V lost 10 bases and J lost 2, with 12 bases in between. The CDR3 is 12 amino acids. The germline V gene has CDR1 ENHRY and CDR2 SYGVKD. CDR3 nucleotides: TGTGCCACGGAGGACGGTCCCTACGAGCAGTACTTC. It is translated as CATEDGPYEQYF.

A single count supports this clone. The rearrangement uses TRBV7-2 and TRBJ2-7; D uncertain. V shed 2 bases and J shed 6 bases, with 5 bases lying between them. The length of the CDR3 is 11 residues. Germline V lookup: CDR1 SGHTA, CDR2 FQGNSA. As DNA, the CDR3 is TGTGCCAGCAGCTTATACGGCGAGCAGTACTTC. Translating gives CASSLYGEQYF.

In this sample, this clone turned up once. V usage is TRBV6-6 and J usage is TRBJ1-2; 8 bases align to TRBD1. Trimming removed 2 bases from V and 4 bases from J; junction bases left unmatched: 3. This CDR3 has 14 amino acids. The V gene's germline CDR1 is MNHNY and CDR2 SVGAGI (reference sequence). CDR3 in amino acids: CASSYGGQAYGYTF. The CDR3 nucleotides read TGTGCCAGCAGTTACGGGGGACAGGCCTATGGCTACACCTTC.